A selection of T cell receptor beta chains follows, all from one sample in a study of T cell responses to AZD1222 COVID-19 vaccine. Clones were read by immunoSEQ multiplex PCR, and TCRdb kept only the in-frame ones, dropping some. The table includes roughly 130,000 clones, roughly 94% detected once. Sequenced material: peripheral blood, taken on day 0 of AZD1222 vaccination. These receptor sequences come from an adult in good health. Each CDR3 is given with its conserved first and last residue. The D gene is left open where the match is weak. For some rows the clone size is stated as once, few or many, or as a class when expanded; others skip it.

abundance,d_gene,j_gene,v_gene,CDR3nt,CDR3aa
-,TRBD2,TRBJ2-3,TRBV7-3,TGTGCCAGCAGGGACGGGACTAGCGGCACAGATACGCAGTATTTT,CASRDGTSGTDTQYF
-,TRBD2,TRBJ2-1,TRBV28,TGTGCCAGCAGTTTACAAGGCGGGAGGCTGAATGAGCAGTTCTTC,CASSLQGGRLNEQFF
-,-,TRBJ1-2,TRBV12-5,TGTGCTAGTGGCCCTGGACCCCCGGGGGGGGGCTACACCTTC,CASGPGPPGGGYTF
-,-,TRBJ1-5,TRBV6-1,TGTGCCAGCAGTGAAGTCGACGTTAGCAATCAGCCCCAGCATTTT,CASSEVDVSNQPQHF
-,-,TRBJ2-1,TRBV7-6,TGTGCCAGCAGCCCCGAAGCGGGCCTCTCCTACAATGAGCAGTTCTTC,CASSPEAGLSYNEQFF
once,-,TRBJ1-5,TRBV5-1,TGCGCCAGCAGCCCAGGAAGGGGGTTGGGGGTTGGCAATCAGCCCCAGCATTTT,CASSPGRGLGVGNQPQHF
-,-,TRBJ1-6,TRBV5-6,TGTGCCAGCAGCTACGGTAATTCACCCCTCCACTTT,CASSYGNSPLHF
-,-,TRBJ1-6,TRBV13,TGTGCCAGCAGCACCCGTCGGCGAGGTTCACCCCTCCACTTT,CASSTRRRGSPLHF
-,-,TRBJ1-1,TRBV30,TGTGCCTGGAGGTTTCCGGGCAACACTGAAGCTTTCTTT,CAWRFPGNTEAFF
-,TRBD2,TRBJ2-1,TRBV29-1,TGCAGCGCCCCTAGCGGGAACTACAATGAGCAGTTCTTC,CSAPSGNYNEQFF
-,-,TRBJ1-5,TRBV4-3,TGCGCCAGCAGCCAAGGTTGGACCAGCAATCAGCCCCAGCATTTT,CASSQGWTSNQPQHF
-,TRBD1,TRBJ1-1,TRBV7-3,TGTGCCAGCAGCGCACAGGGGTACACTGAAGCTTTCTTT,CASSAQGYTEAFF
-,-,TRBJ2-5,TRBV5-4,TGTGCCAGCAGCCGGCCTGACAGACAAGAGACCCAGTACTTC,CASSRPDRQETQYF
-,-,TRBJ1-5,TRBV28,TGTGCCAGCAGTTTTCGAGCAGGAGTGCGGTCCCAGCATTTT,CASSFRAGVRSQHF
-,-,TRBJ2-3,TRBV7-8,TGTGCCAGCGGATTTAGTGCAGATACGCAGTATTTT,CASGFSADTQYF
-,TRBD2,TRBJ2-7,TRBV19,TGTGCCAGTAGTACACTAGCGGCAGACTCCTACGAGCAGTACTTC,CASSTLAADSYEQYF
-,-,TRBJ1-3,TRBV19,TGTGCCAGTAGCCAACTGACAGGCAAAAGCTCTGGAAACACCATATATTTT,CASSQLTGKSSGNTIYF
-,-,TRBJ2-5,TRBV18,TGTGCCAGCTCACCGGGCAGCCAAGAGACCCAGTACTTC,CASSPGSQETQYF
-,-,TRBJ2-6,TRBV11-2,TGTGCCAGCAATGGCCAGACCTCTGGGGCCAACGTCCTGACTTTC,CASNGQTSGANVLTF
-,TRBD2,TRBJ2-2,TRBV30,TGTGCCTGGACCCAGCGGGAGAGGGAGCTGTTTTTT,CAWTQRERELFF
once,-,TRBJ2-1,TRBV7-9,TGTGCCAGCAGCTTAAGCCTGGGGGACAATGAGCAGTTCTTC,CASSLSLGDNEQFF
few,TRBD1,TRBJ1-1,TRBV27,TGTGCCAGCAGTCTGGGGACAGGGGGGAACACTGAAGCTTTCTTT,CASSLGTGGNTEAFF
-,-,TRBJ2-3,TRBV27,TGTGCCAGCAGGGACCCGGGACATCCGCAGTATTTT,CASRDPGHPQYF
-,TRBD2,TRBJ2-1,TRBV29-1,TGCAGCGTTCCCCTGACGCTAGCGGCTGCCTACAATGAGCAGTTCTTC,CSVPLTLAAAYNEQFF
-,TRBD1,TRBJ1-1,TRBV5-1,TGCGCCAGCAGCCCTCAGGGGGCTGGAAGCACTGAAGCTTTCTTT,CASSPQGAGSTEAFF
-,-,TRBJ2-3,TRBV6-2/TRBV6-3,TGTGCCAGCAGTCGAAATGAGATCACAGATACGCAGTATTTT,CASSRNEITDTQYF
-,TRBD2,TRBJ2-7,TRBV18,TGTGCCAGCTCCAGGGAGGGCCAATACGAGCAGTACTTC,CASSREGQYEQYF
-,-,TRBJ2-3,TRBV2,TGTGCCAGCAGTGACGGGGCGGGAAGGACAGATACGCAGTATTTT,CASSDGAGRTDTQYF
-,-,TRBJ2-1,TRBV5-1,TGCGCCAGCAGCTTGGTAGATAGAGGCAATGAGCAGTTCTTC,CASSLVDRGNEQFF